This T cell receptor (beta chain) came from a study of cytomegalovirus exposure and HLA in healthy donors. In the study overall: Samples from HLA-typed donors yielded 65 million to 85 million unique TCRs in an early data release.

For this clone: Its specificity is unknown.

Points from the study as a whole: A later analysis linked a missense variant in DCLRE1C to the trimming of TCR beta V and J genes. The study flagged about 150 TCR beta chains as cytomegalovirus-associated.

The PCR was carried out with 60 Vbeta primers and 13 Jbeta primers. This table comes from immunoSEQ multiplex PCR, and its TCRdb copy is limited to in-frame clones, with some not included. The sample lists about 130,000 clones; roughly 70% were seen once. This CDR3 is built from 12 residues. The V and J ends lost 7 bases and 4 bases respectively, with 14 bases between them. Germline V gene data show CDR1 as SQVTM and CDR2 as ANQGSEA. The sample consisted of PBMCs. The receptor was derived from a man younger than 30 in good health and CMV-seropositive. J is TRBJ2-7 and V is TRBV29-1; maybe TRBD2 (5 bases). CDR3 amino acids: CSAGRVQYEQYF. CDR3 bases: TGCAGCGCGGGGAGAGTGCAGTACGAGCAGTACTTC.